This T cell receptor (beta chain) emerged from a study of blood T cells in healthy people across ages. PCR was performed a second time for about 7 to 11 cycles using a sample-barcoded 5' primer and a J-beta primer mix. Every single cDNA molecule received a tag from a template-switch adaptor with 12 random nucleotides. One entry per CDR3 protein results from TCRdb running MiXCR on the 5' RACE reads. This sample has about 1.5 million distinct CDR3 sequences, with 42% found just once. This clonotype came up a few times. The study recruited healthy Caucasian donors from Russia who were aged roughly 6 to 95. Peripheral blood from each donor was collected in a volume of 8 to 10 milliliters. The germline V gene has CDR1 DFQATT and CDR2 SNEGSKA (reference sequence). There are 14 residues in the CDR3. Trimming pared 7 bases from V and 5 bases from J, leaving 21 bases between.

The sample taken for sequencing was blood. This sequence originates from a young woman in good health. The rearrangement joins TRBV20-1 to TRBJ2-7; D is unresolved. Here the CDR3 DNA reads TGCAGTGTGTTTAGTCGGGCCCGAACAAACGAGCAGTACTTC. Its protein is CSVFSRARTNEQYF.